This TCR beta chain stems from a study of shared clonotypes between healthy human individuals. Germline lookup yields CDR1 SNHLY and CDR2 FYNNEI. V gave up 7 bases and J gave up 5 bases, with 18 bases separating them. The CDR3 extends over 14 amino acids. The data were produced by immunoSEQ multiplex PCR, yet TCRdb's version contains in-frame clones alone and is incomplete. The data show about 2 million clones, about 95% seen once. This clone was observed a single time. The chain joins TRBV2 to TRBJ2-7; TRBD1 is a possible D gene (5 bases). This TCR was sampled from a man between 18 and 35 years old in good health. Sample: naive CD4+ T cells sorted from blood. As for subset: CD45RA+ positively selected. CDR3 residues: CASTRRQGSHEQYF. The CDR3 coding sequence is TGTGCCAGCACCCGGCGGCAGGGATCCCACGAGCAGTACTTC.